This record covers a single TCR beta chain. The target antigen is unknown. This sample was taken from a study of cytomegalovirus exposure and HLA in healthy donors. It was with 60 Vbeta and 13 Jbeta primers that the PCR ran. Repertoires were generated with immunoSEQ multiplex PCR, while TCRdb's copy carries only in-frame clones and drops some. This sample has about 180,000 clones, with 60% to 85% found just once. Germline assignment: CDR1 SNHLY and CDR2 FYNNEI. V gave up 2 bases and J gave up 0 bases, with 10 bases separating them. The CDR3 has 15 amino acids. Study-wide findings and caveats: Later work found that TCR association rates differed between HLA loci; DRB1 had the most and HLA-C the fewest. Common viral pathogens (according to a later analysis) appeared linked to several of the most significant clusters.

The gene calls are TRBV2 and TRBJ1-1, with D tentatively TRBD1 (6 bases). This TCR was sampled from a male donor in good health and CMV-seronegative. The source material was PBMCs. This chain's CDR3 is CASSELQGMNTEAFF. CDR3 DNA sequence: TGTGCCAGCAGTGAACTGCAGGGGATGAACACTGAAGCTTTCTTT.